There are a few counts of the clone carrying this T cell receptor (beta chain). TCRdb ran MiXCR on the PCR reads and lists one entry per CDR3 protein. There are under 800,000 distinct CDR3 sequences in the sample; 25% occur only once, and about 0.73% lies in the top ten. This sample is drawn from a study of molecular identifiers for immune sequencing clone quantification. Sample: naive CD8+ T cells from blood, with Jurkat cell RNA spiked in. Subset denoted: FACS-sorted CD8+CD4-CCR7+CD45RA+ naive T cells. This clonotype originated in a human donor in good health. Some libraries in this study had Jurkat cell RNA spiked in.

CDR3 in DNA: TGTGCCAGCAGACAGGGCCCAGGAGATTTCACCTACGAGCAGTACTTC. This sequence encodes CASRQGPGDFTYEQYF. The chain employs TRBV27 and TRBJ2-7, with D possibly being TRBD1 (6 bases). The CDR3 totals 16 residues. Trimming removed 6 bases at V and 2 bases at J, with 20 bases between. The germline V gene encodes CDR1 MNHEY and CDR2 SMNVEV (reference sequence).